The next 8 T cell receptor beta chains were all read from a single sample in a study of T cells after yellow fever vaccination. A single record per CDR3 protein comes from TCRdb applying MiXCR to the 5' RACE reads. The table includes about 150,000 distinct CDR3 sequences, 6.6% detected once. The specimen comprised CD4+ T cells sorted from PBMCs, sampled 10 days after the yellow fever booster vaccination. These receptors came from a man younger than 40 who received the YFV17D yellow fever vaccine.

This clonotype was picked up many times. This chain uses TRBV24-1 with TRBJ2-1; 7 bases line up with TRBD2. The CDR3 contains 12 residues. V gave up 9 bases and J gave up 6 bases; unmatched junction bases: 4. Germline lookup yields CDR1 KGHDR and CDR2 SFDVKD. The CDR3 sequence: CATGRASNEQFF. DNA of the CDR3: TGTGCCACCGGGAGGGCGTCCAATGAGCAGTTCTTC.

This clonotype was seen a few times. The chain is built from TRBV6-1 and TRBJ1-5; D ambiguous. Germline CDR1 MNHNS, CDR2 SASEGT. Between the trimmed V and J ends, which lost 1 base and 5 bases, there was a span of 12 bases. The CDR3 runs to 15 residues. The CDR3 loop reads CASSEVVGFDQPQHF. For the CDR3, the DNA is TGTGCCAGCAGTGAAGTCGTAGGGTTCGATCAGCCCCAGCATTTT.

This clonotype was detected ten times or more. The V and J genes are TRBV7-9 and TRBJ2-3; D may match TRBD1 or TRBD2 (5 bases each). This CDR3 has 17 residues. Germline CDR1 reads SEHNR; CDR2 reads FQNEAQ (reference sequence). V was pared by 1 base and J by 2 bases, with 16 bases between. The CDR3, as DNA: TGTGCCAGCAGCTTAGGTGCCGGGGCGACTTACACAGATACGCAGTATTTT. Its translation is CASSLGAGATYTDTQYF. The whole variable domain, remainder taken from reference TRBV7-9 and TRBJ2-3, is DTGVSQNPRHKITKRGQNVTFRCDPISEHNRLYWYRQTLGQGPEFLTYFQNEAQLEKSRLLSDRFSAERPKGSFSTLEIQRTEQGDSAMYLCASSLGAGATYTDTQYFGPGTRLTVL.

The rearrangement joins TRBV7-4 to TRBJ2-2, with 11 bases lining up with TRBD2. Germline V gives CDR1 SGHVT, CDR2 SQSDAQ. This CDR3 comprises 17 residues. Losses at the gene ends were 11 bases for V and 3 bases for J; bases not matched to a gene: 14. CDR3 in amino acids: CARSLGLAVEDTGELFF. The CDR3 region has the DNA TGTGCCCGATCACTGGGACTAGCGGTGGAGGACACCGGGGAGCTGTTTTTT.

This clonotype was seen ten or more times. CDR3 loop: CASSPRQGTYNEQFF. The CDR3 DNA sequence: TGTGCCAGCTCCCCGCGGCAGGGGACCTACAATGAGCAGTTCTTC. This rearrangement joins TRBV6-1 to TRBJ2-1; TRBD1 is a possible D gene (6 bases). Germline V gives CDR1 MNHNS, CDR2 SASEGT. CDR3 length: 15 amino acids. V lost 8 bases, J lost 2 bases, and 16 bases lay in between.

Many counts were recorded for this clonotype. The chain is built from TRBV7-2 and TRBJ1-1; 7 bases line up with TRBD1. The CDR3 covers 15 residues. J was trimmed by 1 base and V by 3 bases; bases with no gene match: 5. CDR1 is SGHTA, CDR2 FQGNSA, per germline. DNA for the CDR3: TGTGCCAGCAGCTTCCGGGACAGAAGGAACACTGAAGCTTTCTTT. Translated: CASSFRDRRNTEAFF.

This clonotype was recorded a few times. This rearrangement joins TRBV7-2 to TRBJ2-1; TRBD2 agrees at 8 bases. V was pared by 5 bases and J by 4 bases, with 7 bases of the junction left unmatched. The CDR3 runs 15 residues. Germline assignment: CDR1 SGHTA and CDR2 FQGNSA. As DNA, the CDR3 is TGTGCCAGCAGCCCGGGAGGGGAGAGTTACAATGAGCAGTTCTTC. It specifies CASSPGGESYNEQFF.

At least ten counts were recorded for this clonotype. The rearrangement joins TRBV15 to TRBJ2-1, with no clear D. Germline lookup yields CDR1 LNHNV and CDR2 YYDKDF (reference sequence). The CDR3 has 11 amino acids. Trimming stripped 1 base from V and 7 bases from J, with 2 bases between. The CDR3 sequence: CATSRVNEQFF. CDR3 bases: TGTGCCACCAGCAGAGTAAATGAGCAGTTCTTC.